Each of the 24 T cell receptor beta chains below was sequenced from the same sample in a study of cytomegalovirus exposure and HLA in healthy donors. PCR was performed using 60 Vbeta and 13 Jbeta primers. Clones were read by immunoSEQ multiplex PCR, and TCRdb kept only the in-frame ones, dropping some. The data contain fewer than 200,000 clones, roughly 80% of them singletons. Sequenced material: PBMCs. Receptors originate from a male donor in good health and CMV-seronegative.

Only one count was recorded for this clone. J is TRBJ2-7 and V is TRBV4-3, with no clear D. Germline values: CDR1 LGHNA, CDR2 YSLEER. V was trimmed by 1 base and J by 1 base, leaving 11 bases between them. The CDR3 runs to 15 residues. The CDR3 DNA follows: TGCGCCAGCAGCCAAGTTCCTAGTGTTTCCTACGAGCAGTACTTC. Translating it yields CASSQVPSVSYEQYF.

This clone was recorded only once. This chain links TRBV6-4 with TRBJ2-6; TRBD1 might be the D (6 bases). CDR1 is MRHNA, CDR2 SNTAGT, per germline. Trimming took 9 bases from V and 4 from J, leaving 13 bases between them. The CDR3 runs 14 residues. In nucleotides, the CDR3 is TGTGCCAGTGGAACAGGGTACGGGGCCAACGTCCTGACTTTC. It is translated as CASGTGYGANVLTF.

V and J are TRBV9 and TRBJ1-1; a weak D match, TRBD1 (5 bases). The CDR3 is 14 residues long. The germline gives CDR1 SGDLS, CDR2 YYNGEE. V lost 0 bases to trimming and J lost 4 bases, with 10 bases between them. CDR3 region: CASSVGGSGTEAFF. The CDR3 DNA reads TGTGCCAGCAGCGTAGGGGGCTCGGGCACTGAAGCTTTCTTT. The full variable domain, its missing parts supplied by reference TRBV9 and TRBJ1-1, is DSGVTQTPKHLITATGQRVTLRCSPRSGDLSVYWYQQSLDQGLQFLIQYYNGEERAKGNILERFSAQQFPDLHSELNLSSLELGDSALYFCASSVGGSGTEAFFGQGTRLTVV.

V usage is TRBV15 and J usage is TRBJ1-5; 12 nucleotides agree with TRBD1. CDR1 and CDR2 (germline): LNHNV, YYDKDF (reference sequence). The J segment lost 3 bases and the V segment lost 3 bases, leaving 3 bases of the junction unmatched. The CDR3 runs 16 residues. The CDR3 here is CATSRGQGAHNQPQHF. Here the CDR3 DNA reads TGTGCCACCAGCAGGGGACAGGGGGCCCACAATCAGCCCCAGCATTTT.

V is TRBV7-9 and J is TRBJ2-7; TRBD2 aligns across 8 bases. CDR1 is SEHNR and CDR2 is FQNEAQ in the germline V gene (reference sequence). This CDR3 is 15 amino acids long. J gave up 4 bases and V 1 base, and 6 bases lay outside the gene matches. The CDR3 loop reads CASSLDRAGGYEQYF. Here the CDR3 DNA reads TGTGCCAGCAGCTTAGATCGGGCGGGGGGTTACGAGCAGTACTTC.

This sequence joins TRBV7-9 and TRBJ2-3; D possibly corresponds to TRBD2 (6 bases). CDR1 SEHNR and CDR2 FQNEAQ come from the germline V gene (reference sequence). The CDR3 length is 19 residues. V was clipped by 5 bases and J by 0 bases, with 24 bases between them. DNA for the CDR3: TGTGCCAGCAGCCGTAGGCGAGCGGGCGGTAGCTTTAGCACAGATACGCAGTATTTT. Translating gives CASSRRRAGGSFSTDTQYF.

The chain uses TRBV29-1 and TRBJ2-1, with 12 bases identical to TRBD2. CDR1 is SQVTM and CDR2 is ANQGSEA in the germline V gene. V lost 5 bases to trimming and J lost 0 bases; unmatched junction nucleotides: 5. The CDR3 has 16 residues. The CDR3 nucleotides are TGCAGCGTTCGACTAGCGGGAGTTGGCTCCTACAATGAGCAGTTCTTC. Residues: CSVRLAGVGSYNEQFF.

The CDR3 DNA reads TGTGCCAGCAGCGGTGGACAGGTCGGCAATCAGCCCCAGCATTTT. It yields the protein CASSGGQVGNQPQHF. The V and J genes are TRBV2 and TRBJ1-5; 7 bases are a match to TRBD1. Germline CDR1 and CDR2: SNHLY and FYNNEI. The CDR3 consists of 15 residues. The J segment lost 2 bases and the V segment lost 6 bases, leaving 7 bases of the junction unmatched.

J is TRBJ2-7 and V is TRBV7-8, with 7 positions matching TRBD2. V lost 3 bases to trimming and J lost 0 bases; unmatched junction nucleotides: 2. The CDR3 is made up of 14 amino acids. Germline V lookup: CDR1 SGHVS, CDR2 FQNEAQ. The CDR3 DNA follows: TGTGCCAGCAGCTTCGGGACTATCTCCTACGAGCAGTACTTC. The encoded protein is CASSFGTISYEQYF.

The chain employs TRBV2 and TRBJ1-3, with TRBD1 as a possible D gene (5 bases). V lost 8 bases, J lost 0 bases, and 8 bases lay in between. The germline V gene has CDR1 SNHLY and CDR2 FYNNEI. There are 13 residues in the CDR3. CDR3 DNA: TGTGCCAGCCTACAGGACTCTGGAAACACCATATATTTT. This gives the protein CASLQDSGNTIYF.

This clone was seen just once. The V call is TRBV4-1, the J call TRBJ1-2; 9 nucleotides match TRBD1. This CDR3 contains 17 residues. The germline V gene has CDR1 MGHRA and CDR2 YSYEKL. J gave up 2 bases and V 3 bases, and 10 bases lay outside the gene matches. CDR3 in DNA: TGCGCCAGCAGCCACTTTATTCCCGGGACAGGGAACTATGGCTACACCTTC. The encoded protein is CASSHFIPGTGNYGYTF.

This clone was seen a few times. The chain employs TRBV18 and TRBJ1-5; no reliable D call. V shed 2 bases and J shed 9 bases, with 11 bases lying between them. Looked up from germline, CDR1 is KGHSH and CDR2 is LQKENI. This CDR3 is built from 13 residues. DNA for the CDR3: TGTGCCAGCTCACCAAATGGCGGATCGCCCCAGCATTTT. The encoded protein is CASSPNGGSPQHF.

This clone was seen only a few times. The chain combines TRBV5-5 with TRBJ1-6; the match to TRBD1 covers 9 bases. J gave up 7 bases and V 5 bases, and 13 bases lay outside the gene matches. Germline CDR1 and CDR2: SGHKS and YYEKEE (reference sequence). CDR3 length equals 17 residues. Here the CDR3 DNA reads TGTGCCAGCAGGGACAGGGGAGGTTATGGTCTAAATTCACCCCTCCACTTT. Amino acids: CASRDRGGYGLNSPLHF.

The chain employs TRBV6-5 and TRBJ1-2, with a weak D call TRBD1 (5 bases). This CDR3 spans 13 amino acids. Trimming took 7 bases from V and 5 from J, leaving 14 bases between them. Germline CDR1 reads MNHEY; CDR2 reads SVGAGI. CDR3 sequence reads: CASNPGGGYGYTF. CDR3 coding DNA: TGTGCCAGCAACCCCGGGGGGGGATATGGCTACACCTTC.

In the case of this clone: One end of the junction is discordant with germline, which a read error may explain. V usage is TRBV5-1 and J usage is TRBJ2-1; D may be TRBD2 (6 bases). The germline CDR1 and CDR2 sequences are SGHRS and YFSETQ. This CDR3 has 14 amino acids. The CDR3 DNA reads TGCGCCAGCGGCCTCGGGGGAGGAGTCAATGATCAGTTCTTC. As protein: CASGLGGGVNDQFF.

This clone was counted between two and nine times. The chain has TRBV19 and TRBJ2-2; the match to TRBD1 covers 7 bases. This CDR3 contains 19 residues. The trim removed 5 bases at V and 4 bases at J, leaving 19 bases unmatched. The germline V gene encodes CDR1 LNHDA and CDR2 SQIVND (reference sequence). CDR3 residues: CASSPRPFDRVRGTGELFF. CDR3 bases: TGTGCCAGTAGTCCTCGCCCCTTTGACAGGGTGAGGGGCACCGGGGAGCTGTTTTTT. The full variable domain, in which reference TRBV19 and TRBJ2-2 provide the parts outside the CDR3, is DGGITQSPKYLFRKEGQNVTLSCEQNLNHDAMYWYRQDPGQGLRLIYYSQIVNDFQKGDIAEGYSVSREKKESFPLTVTSAQKNPTAFYLCASSPRPFDRVRGTGELFFGEGSRLTVL.

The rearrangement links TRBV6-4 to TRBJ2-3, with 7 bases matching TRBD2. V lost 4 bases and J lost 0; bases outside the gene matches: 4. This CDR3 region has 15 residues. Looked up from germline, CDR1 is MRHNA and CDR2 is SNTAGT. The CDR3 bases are TGTGCCAGCAGTGGCCAAGCGGGGAGCACAGATACGCAGTATTTT. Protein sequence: CASSGQAGSTDTQYF.

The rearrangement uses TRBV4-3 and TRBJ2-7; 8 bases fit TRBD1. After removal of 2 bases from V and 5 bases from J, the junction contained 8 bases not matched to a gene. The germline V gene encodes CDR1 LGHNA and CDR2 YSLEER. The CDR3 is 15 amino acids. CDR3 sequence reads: CASSQQTGVSHEQYF. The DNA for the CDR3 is TGCGCCAGCAGCCAACAGACAGGGGTAAGCCACGAGCAGTACTTC.

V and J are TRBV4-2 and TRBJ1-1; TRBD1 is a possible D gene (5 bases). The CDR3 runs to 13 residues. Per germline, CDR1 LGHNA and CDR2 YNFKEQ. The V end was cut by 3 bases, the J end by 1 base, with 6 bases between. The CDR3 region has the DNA TGTGCCAGCAGCCAGGGGGGGAACACTGAAGCTTTCTTT. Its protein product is CASSQGGNTEAFF.

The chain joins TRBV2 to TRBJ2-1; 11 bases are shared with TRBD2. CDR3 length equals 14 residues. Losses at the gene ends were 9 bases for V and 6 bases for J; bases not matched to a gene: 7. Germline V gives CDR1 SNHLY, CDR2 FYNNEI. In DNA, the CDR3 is TGTGCCAGTCGACTAGCGGGGTTCCCCAATGAGCAGTTCTTC. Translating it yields CASRLAGFPNEQFF.

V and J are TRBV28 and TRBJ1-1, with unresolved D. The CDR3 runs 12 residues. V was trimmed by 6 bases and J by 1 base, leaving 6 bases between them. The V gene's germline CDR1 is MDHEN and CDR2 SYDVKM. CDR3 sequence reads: CASRERNTEAFF. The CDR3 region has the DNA TGTGCCAGCAGGGAGAGGAACACTGAAGCTTTCTTT.

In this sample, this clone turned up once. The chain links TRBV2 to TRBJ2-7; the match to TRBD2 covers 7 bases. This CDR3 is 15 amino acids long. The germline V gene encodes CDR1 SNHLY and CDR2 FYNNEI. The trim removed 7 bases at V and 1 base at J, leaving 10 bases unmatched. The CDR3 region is CASILVGGISYEQYF. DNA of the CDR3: TGTGCCAGCATTCTAGTGGGAGGGATTTCCTACGAGCAGTACTTC.

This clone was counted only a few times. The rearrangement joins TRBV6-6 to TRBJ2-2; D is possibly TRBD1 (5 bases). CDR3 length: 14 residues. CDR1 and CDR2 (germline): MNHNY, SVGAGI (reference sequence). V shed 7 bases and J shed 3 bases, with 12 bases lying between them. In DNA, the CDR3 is TGTGCCAGCACTACGCAGGGTGACACCGGGGAGCTGTTTTTT. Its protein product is CASTTQGDTGELFF.

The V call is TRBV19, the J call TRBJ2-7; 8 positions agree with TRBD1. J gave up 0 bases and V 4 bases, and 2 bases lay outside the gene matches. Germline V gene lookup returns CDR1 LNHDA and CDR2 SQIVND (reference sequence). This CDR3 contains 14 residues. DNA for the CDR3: TGTGCCAGTAGTACCGGACAGGGCTCCTACGAGCAGTACTTC. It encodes CASSTGQGSYEQYF.